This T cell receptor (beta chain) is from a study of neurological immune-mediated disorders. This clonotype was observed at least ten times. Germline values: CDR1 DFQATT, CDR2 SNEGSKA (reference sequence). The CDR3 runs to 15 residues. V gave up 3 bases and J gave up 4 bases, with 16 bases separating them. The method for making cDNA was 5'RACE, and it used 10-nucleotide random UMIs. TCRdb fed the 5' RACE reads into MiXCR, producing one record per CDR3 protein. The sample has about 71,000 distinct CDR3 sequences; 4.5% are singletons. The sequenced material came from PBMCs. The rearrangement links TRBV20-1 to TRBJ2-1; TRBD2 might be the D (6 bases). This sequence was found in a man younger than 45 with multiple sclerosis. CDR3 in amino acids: CSARTPDGGYNEQFF. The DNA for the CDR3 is TGCAGTGCTAGGACACCCGACGGGGGATACAATGAGCAGTTCTTC.